The next 2 T cell receptor beta chains were all read from a single sample in a study of T-cell reconstitution after alpha-beta-depleted transplantation in children. TCRbeta library construction was performed incorporating unique molecular identifiers. From the PCR reads, TCRdb called clonotypes with MiXCR, one entry per CDR3 protein. The data hold under 850,000 distinct CDR3 sequences, with around 13% observed a single time. The specimen comprised PBMCs, sampled before TCRalphabeta/CD19-depleted stem cell transplant. The receptors shown here come from a girl aged 2-10 years with congenital amegakaryocytic thrombocytopenia, due to receive a stem cell transplant.

The chain couples TRBV20-1 to TRBJ2-5, with 9 bases matching TRBD2. Germline V gene data show CDR1 as DFQATT and CDR2 as SNEGSKA (reference sequence). CDR3 length: 14 residues. The J segment lost 9 bases and the V segment lost 5 bases, leaving 13 bases of the junction unmatched. The CDR3 nucleotides are TGCAGTGCTCTCCACTCTAGCGGGATCAGCCCCCAGTACTTC. Translation gives CSALHSSGISPQYF.

In this sample, this clonotype turned up many times. J is TRBJ2-7 and V is TRBV30; 7 bases line up with TRBD1. CDR1 and CDR2 from the germline V gene are GTSNPN and SVGIG (reference sequence). This CDR3 is 14 amino acids long. Trimming at V came to 4 bases and at J to 1 base, leaving 7 bases not matched to a gene. Here the CDR3 DNA reads TGTGCCTGGATTCGCCGACAGGGTTCCTACGAGCAGTACTTC. Its protein product is CAWIRRQGSYEQYF.